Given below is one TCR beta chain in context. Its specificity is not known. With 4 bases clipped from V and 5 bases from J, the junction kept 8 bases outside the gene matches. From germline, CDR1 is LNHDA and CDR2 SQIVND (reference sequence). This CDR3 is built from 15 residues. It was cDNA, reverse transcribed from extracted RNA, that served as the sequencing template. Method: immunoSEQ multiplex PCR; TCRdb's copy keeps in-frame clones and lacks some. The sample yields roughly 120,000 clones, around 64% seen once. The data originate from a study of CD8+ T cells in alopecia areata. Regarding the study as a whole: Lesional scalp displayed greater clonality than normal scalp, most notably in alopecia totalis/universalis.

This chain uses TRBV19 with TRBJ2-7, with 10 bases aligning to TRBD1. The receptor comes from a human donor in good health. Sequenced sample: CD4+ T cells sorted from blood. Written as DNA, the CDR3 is TGTGCCAGTAGTACTGGGACAGGGGCATTGCACGAGCAGTACTTC. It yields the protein CASSTGTGALHEQYF.